What follows are 20 T cell receptor beta chains derived from one specimen sequenced in a study of blood T cell repertoires in COVID-19. The assay was immunoSEQ multiplex PCR, and TCRdb's table has in-frame clones only and misses some. Among 300,000 to 350,000 clones, approximately 90% were seen once, and the ten largest hold roughly 1.7%. Specimen: peripheral blood. The receptor set was obtained from a woman aged 25-40 years with COVID-19, enrolled during active disease.

The chain uses TRBV27 and TRBJ2-2; TRBD2 aligns across 8 bases. The germline gives CDR1 MNHEY, CDR2 SMNVEV (reference sequence). There are 17 residues in the CDR3. V shed 5 bases and J 1 base; nucleotides not matched to a gene: 9. The DNA for the CDR3 is TGTGCCAGCAGTCCATCGCCGGGACTAGTGAACACCGGGGAGCTGTTTTTT. It yields the protein CASSPSPGLVNTGELFF.

The V call is TRBV12-3 or TRBV12-4, the J call TRBJ1-2; D is uncertain. Trimming stripped 6 bases from V and 5 bases from J, with 13 bases between. This CDR3 contains 13 residues. The CDR3: CASRDGLKYGYTF. CDR3 in DNA: TGTGCCAGCAGGGACGGACTCAAATATGGCTACACCTTC.

This chain connects TRBV7-9 to TRBJ2-4; TRBD2 matches 7 bases. The CDR3 is 13 amino acids. Germline values: CDR1 SEHNR, CDR2 FQNEAQ (reference sequence). J was trimmed by 7 bases and V by 5 bases; bases with no gene match: 5. CDR3 nucleotides: TGTGCCAGCAGCCGGTTCGGGGGGAACATTCAGTACTTC. This sequence encodes CASSRFGGNIQYF.

Concerning this clone itself: Other DNA sequences within the sample encode an identical CDR3. The V call is TRBV6-5, the J call TRBJ2-5, with D possibly being TRBD1 (6 bases). Deletions cut 2 bases from V and 2 bases from J, with 12 bases between. Looked up from germline, CDR1 is MNHEY and CDR2 is SVGAGI. CDR3 length: 15 amino acids. CDR3: CASSYRRGPQETQYF. The CDR3 nucleotides read TGTGCCAGCAGTTACCGCAGGGGACCACAAGAGACCCAGTACTTC.

This clone appeared once. This rearrangement joins TRBV5-1 to TRBJ2-7; the D gene is possibly TRBD1 (8 bases). The CDR3 contains 14 residues. CDR1 and CDR2 (germline): SGHRS, YFSETQ. Trimming cost V 2 bases and J 5 bases, with 14 bases left between them. The DNA for the CDR3 is TGCGCCAGCAGCTTCGGACAGGGAGGGAACGAGCAGTACTTC. Its protein product is CASSFGQGGNEQYF. The entire variable domain, with the rest obtained from reference TRBV5-1 and TRBJ2-7, is as follows: KAGVTQTPRYLIKTRGQQVTLSCSPISGHRSVSWYQQTPGQGLQFLFEYFSETQRNKGNFPGRFSGRQFSNSRSEMNVSTLELGDSALYLCASSFGQGGNEQYFGPGTRLTVT.

The chain uses TRBV5-1 and TRBJ1-3; possibly TRBD1 for D (6 bases). Trimming pared 3 bases from V and 1 base from J, leaving 17 bases between. The CDR3 has 17 amino acids. Germline assignment: CDR1 SGHRS and CDR2 YFSETQ. CDR3: CASSWNSGAQSGNTIYF. The CDR3 region has the DNA TGCGCCAGCAGCTGGAATTCAGGGGCTCAGTCTGGAAACACCATATATTTT. The full variable domain, with the rest looked up from reference TRBV5-1 and TRBJ1-3, is KAGVTQTPRYLIKTRGQQVTLSCSPISGHRSVSWYQQTPGQGLQFLFEYFSETQRNKGNFPGRFSGRQFSNSRSEMNVSTLELGDSALYLCASSWNSGAQSGNTIYFGEGSWLTVV.

The rearrangement joins TRBV5-5 to TRBJ1-2, with 11 bases that match TRBD1. Germline assignment: CDR1 SGHKS and CDR2 YYEKEE (reference sequence). The CDR3 contains 14 residues. V gave up 3 bases and J gave up 3 bases; unmatched junction bases: 1. The DNA of the CDR3 is TGTGCCAGCAGCTGGACAGGGGGCGACTATGGCTACACCTTC. It translates to CASSWTGGDYGYTF.

The J gene is TRBJ2-2, the V gene TRBV11-3; the match to TRBD2 covers 10 bases. The V gene end was trimmed by 5 bases and the J gene end by 6 bases; junction bases not matched to a gene: 12. Germline CDR1 is SGHNT and CDR2 is YENEEA. The CDR3 is 17 residues long. Here the CDR3 DNA reads TGTGCCAGCAGCAATGAATTTAGCGGGGGGCAATCCGGGGAGCTGTTTTTT. Amino acids: CASSNEFSGGQSGELFF.

The genes are TRBV10-3 and TRBJ1-2, with 11 nucleotides matching TRBD1. The V and J ends lost 6 bases and 3 bases, in that order; junction bases with no gene match: 3. Per the germline V gene, CDR1 is ENHRY and CDR2 is SYGVKD. This CDR3 contains 14 residues. The chain's CDR3 is CAISPGQGDYGYTF. DNA of the CDR3: TGTGCCATCAGCCCGGGACAGGGGGACTATGGCTACACCTTC.

As regards this clone: The identical CDR3 is also encoded by other nucleotide sequences in the sample. The rearrangement links TRBV27 to TRBJ1-1; D remains unclear. Between the trimmed V and J ends, which lost 5 bases and 1 base, there was a span of 5 bases. CDR1 and CDR2 from the germline V gene are MNHEY and SMNVEV (reference sequence). CDR3 size: 12 residues. CDR3 nucleotide sequence: TGTGCCAGCAGTCCCGGGAACACTGAAGCTTTCTTT. Protein product: CASSPGNTEAFF.

The CDR3 region has the DNA TGTGCCATCACGGACAGTCAGAACACTGAAGCTTTCTTT. Protein product: CAITDSQNTEAFF. The J gene is TRBJ1-1, the V gene TRBV10-3; D possibly corresponds to TRBD1 (6 bases). Germline assignment: CDR1 ENHRY and CDR2 SYGVKD. The CDR3 runs 13 residues. With 7 bases removed from V and 1 base from J, the gap between germline ends came to 10 bases.

This chain links TRBV7-8 with TRBJ1-5; TRBD1 agrees at 9 bases. The junction had 7 bases not matched to a gene; V was cut back by 5 bases and J by 5 bases. The CDR3 length is 15 residues. Germline loops: CDR1 SGHVS, CDR2 FQNEAQ. Written as DNA, the CDR3 is TGTGCCAGCAGCATAGTCGACAGGGGGTATCAGCCCCAGCATTTT. It is translated as CASSIVDRGYQPQHF. The full variable domain, its missing parts supplied by reference TRBV7-8 and TRBJ1-5, is GAGVSQSPRYKVAKRGQDVALRCDPISGHVSLFWYQQALGQGPEFLTYFQNEAQLDKSGLPSDRFFAERPEGSVSTLKIQRTQQEDSAVYLCASSIVDRGYQPQHFGDGTRLSIL.

V gene TRBV5-1 combines with J gene TRBJ2-1; D is perhaps TRBD1 (6 bases). CDR3 length: 13 amino acids. Germline V lookup: CDR1 SGHRS, CDR2 YFSETQ. The germline V and J ends were trimmed by 6 bases and 1 base, with 8 bases remaining between them. This CDR3 reads CASTQGSYNEQFF. CDR3 bases: TGCGCCAGCACACAGGGATCCTACAATGAGCAGTTCTTC.

The V and J genes are TRBV7-2 and TRBJ1-2; D is undetermined. Deletions cut 5 bases from V and 5 bases from J, with 18 bases between. The CDR3 length is 15 residues. The germline V gene encodes CDR1 SGHTA and CDR2 FQGNSA. CDR3 coding DNA: TGTGCCAGCAGCCTAACTACGCTAGATAAGTATGGCTACACCTTC. It translates to CASSLTTLDKYGYTF.

CDR3: CASRRGGGTSGGFNTGELFF. The CDR3 coding sequence is TGTGCCAGCAGAAGAGGCGGCGGGACTAGCGGGGGGTTCAACACCGGGGAGCTGTTTTTT. The rearrangement links TRBV28 to TRBJ2-2; 15 positions match TRBD2. Germline V gives CDR1 MDHEN, CDR2 SYDVKM. Germline trimming cut 6 bases from V and 2 bases from J; bases unmatched to any gene: 13. This CDR3 comprises 20 residues.

This clone was counted once. The chain joins TRBV5-6 to TRBJ1-1; no reliable D call. Germline V gives CDR1 SGHDT, CDR2 YYEEEE. The V and J ends lost 7 bases and 1 base respectively, with 11 bases between them. The CDR3 loop spans 13 amino acids. This chain's CDR3 is CASQTSGNTEAFF. The CDR3 bases are TGTGCCAGCCAGACCTCAGGGAACACTGAAGCTTTCTTT.

This chain links TRBV10-1 with TRBJ2-7; 11 bases align to TRBD1. The CDR3 is made up of 17 amino acids. V was pared by 0 bases and J by 2 bases, with 6 bases of the junction left unmatched. The germline V gene has CDR1 WNHNN and CDR2 SYGVQD (reference sequence). Here the CDR3 reads CASSESGGTGGTYEQYV. The CDR3 nucleotides read TGCGCCAGCAGTGAGTCGGGGGGGACAGGGGGAACCTACGAGCAGTACGTC.

The chain employs TRBV21-1 and TRBJ1-1. TRBV21-1 is termed a pseudogene. This CDR3 comprises 14 residues. The DNA of the CDR3 is TGTGCCAGCATCTGCAAGGACTCGAACACTGAAGCTTTCTTT. Amino acids: CASICKDSNTEAFF.

The chain joins TRBV19 to TRBJ1-5; a possible D gene is TRBD1 (5 bases). The CDR3 is 16 residues long. Germline CDR1 and CDR2: LNHDA and SQIVND (reference sequence). Trimming pared 5 bases from V and 3 bases from J, leaving 17 bases between. The CDR3 nucleotides read TGTGCCAGTAGTCTCTGGACGGGGGGATACAATCAGCCCCAGCATTTT. Translating it yields CASSLWTGGYNQPQHF.

The chain employs TRBV2 and TRBJ1-2; weak D call: TRBD1 (5 bases). V was clipped by 2 bases and J by 0 bases, with 10 bases between them. The CDR3 contains 15 residues. The germline V gene has CDR1 SNHLY and CDR2 FYNNEI. This CDR3 is CASSEQGLANYGYTF. CDR3 bases: TGTGCCAGCAGTGAACAGGGTCTGGCTAACTATGGCTACACCTTC.